This T cell receptor (beta chain) was profiled in a study of blood T cell repertoires in COVID-19. Study background: Sites in the United States, Italy and Spain provided acute and convalescent COVID-19 samples. The analysed material was cDNA or gDNA that came from T cells, B-cell-depleted T cells, or PBMCs.

CDR3 length: 15 residues. J gave up 4 bases and V 6 bases, and 11 bases lay outside the gene matches. Authors' processing steps: Estimation of nucleated cell counts was performed using reference gene primer amplification. The assay was immunoSEQ multiplex PCR, and TCRdb's table has in-frame clones only and misses some. The V and J calls and clone size were taken over from that table, and D and trimming were inferred from the DNA. The sample lists roughly 80,000 clones, roughly 82% seen once, with 20% to 25% in the top ten. Sequencing input: peripheral blood. The chain joins TRBV23-1 to TRBJ1-1; 7 bases map to TRBD1. TRBV23-1 is placed among ORFs of uncertain function. This TCR derives from a human donor in a cohort sampled during active COVID-19. The CDR3 region is CASSPRRQGGTEAFF. The DNA for the CDR3 is TGCGCCAGCAGCCCAAGGCGGCAGGGGGGCACTGAAGCTTTCTTT.